The present T cell receptor (beta chain) was sequenced within a study of blood T cell repertoires in COVID-19. V was pared by 5 bases and J by 5 bases, with 13 bases between. There are 13 residues in the CDR3. CDR1 and CDR2 from the germline V gene are SEHNR and FQNEAQ (reference sequence). Seattle patient enrollment occurred during active infection, with longitudinal follow-up thereafter. The table came from immunoSEQ multiplex PCR; TCRdb's copy has only in-frame clones and leaves some out. This sample has 250,000 or so clones, with 85% to 90% found just once. Sequenced material: peripheral blood. The clonotype was recovered from a man aged 25 to 40 with COVID-19, enrolled during active disease. The rearrangement joins TRBV7-9 to TRBJ2-7; D is possibly TRBD1 (5 bases). The CDR3 is CASSARVLNEQYF. CDR3 nucleotide sequence: TGTGCCAGCAGCGCCAGGGTTCTCAACGAGCAGTACTTC.